This entry is about one T cell receptor beta chain. The data are from a study of blood T cell repertoires in COVID-19. Study-level information: Sites across the United States, Italy and Spain contributed samples from acute and convalescent COVID-19. The cDNA or gDNA used as material had been derived from T cells, B-cell-depleted T cells, or PBMCs.

V was trimmed by 1 base and J by 8 bases, leaving 9 bases between them. CDR1 and CDR2 (germline): SGHAT, FQNNGV. The CDR3 contains 14 residues. How the authors handled the data: Using reference gene primer amplification, nucleated cell counts were estimated. Libraries were prepared by immunoSEQ multiplex PCR; TCRdb keeps only in-frame clonotypes and omits some of them. Clone size and the V and J calls come from that table; the DNA yielded D and trimming. In the table there are around 100,000 clones, roughly 88% of which are singletons. The receptor comes from a human donor in a cohort sampled during active COVID-19. Sample: peripheral blood. The chain employs TRBV11-2 and TRBJ1-6; tentative D call: TRBD1 (5 bases). CDR3 residues: CASSLARAYSPLHF. CDR3 nucleotides: TGTGCCAGCAGCTTAGCCAGGGCCTATTCACCCCTCCACTTT.